These T cell receptor beta chains were read from a single sample in a study of blood T cell repertoires in COVID-19. Profiled with immunoSEQ multiplex PCR; TCRdb holds only in-frame clones, not every one. The table has hundreds of thousands of clones, 88% seen once; the top ten hold approximately 10%. Sequenced: peripheral blood. Every receptor here comes from a woman in her 30s with COVID-19, enrolled during active disease. The CDR3 runs from the conserved cysteine through the conserved F or W.

TRBV5-4,TRBJ1-6,CASSGTGASSPLHF
TRBV27,TRBJ2-4,CASSLFGRGSKNIQYF
TRBV5-1,TRBJ1-1,CASSPGTEGEAFF
TRBV7-9,TRBJ2-7,CASTLDREDEQYF
TRBV7-2,TRBJ1-1,CASSVQSREAFF
TRBV21-1,TRBJ2-2,CASSKRGAGEFTGELFF
TRBV11-2,TRBJ1-1,CASSRVPLLAFF
TRBV7-9,TRBJ2-7,CASSLGLEATLLYEQYF
TRBV5-1,TRBJ2-7,CASSLSSGSSYEQYF
TRBV11-2,TRBJ2-3,CASSLGQGYPTDTQYF
TRBV30,TRBJ1-6,CAWKAERGGNSPLHF
TRBV6-5,TRBJ1-1,CASSPGGAEAFF
TRBV5-6,TRBJ2-3,CASTLAGTDTQYF
TRBV7-3,TRBJ2-1,CASSQFASGTDEQFF
TRBV6-5,TRBJ1-1,CASSSTGGGNTEAFF
TRBV18,TRBJ1-4,CASSNQGLNEKLFF
TRBV19,TRBJ2-1,CASRAGLAGNEQFF
TRBV5-1,TRBJ2-7,CASSLSAGVPHEQYF
TRBV28,TRBJ2-7,CASSPGAYEQYF
TRBV30,TRBJ1-1,CAWSLNLEAFF
TRBV7-2,TRBJ1-3,CASSFSSSGNTIYF
TRBV15,TRBJ2-7,CATSRVGTSEPGEQYF
TRBV4-1,TRBJ2-7,CASSQEMDIGEQYF
TRBV6-5,TRBJ2-7,CASSYAPGQAYEQYF
TRBV7-3,TRBJ2-3,CASSLNSVDTQYF
TRBV5-1,TRBJ1-2,CANYTFAGLPYGYTF
TRBV6-4,TRBJ1-1,CASSVWANTEAFF
TRBV19,TRBJ2-1,CASSIGPSVGEQFF
TRBV2,TRBJ2-7,CASSEGGRTYEQYF
TRBV5-1,TRBJ2-5,CASSLALAVQETQYF